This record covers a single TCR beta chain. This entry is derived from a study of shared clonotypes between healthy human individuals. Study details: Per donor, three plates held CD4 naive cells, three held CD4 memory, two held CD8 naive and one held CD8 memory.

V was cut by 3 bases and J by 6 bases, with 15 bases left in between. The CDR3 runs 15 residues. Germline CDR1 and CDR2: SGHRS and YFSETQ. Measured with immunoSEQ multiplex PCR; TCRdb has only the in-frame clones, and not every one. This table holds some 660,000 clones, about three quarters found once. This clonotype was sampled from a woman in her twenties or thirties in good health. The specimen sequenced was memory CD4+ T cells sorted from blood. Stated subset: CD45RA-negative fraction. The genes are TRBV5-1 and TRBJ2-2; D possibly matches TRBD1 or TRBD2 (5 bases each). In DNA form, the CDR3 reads TGCGCCAGCAGCTGGCCCGGTCGGGGCTCCGGGGAGCTGTTTTTT. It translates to CASSWPGRGSGELFF. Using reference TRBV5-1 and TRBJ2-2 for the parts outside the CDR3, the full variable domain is KAGVTQTPRYLIKTRGQQVTLSCSPISGHRSVSWYQQTPGQGLQFLFEYFSETQRNKGNFPGRFSGRQFSNSRSEMNVSTLELGDSALYLCASSWPGRGSGELFFGEGSRLTVL.